Below are 26 T cell receptor beta chains sequenced from a single sample in a study of T cells after yellow fever vaccination. TCRdb independently ran MiXCR on the 5' RACE reads; one entry per CDR3 protein. This sample has around 320,000 distinct CDR3 sequences, with approximately 4.5% found just once. The sample in question was PBMCs, obtained 15 days after the yellow fever booster vaccination. These receptors were obtained from a man between 18 and 29 years old who received the YFV17D yellow fever vaccine.

This clonotype was detected only a few times. The V and J genes are TRBV14 and TRBJ2-1; 12 nucleotides match TRBD2. The junction had 4 bases not matched to a gene; V was cut back by 5 bases and J by 5 bases. CDR1 and CDR2 from the germline V gene are SGHDN and FVKESK. The CDR3 covers 15 residues. CDR3 in amino acids: CASSRLAGANNEQFF. CDR3 DNA sequence: TGTGCCAGCAGCAGACTAGCGGGGGCGAACAATGAGCAGTTCTTC.

There are a few counts of this clonotype. The rearrangement links TRBV12-3 or TRBV12-4 to TRBJ1-2, with 9 bases aligning to TRBD1. The length of the CDR3 is 14 residues. The J segment lost 7 bases and the V segment lost 5 bases, leaving 8 bases of the junction unmatched. CDR3 sequence: CASSKTGTGSGYTF. Here the CDR3 DNA reads TGTGCCAGCAGTAAAACCGGGACAGGGAGTGGCTACACCTTC.

This clonotype was picked up many times. CDR3 bases: TGTGCCAGCAGTTCCGCCTCGGGGAACACTGAAGCTTTCTTT. Protein sequence: CASSSASGNTEAFF. The chain recombines TRBV27 with TRBJ1-1; no definite D call. The CDR3 sequence is 14 residues long. Per the germline V gene, CDR1 is MNHEY and CDR2 is SMNVEV (reference sequence). Trimming left V 4 bases short and J 1 base short, with 10 bases between.

The chain recombines TRBV12-3 or TRBV12-4 with TRBJ2-2; D remains unclear. The CDR3 totals 13 residues. Between the trimmed V and J ends, which lost 3 bases and 1 base, there was a span of 3 bases. CDR3 amino acids: CASSFRNTGELFF. CDR3 in DNA: TGTGCCAGCAGTTTTCGGAACACCGGGGAGCTGTTTTTT.

There are a few counts of this clonotype. The V and J genes are TRBV10-2 and TRBJ2-5; 8 bases fit TRBD1. In germline, CDR1 is WSHSY, CDR2 SAAADI. V was pared by 8 bases and J by 5 bases, with 4 bases of the junction left unmatched. CDR3 length: 12 residues. This CDR3 reads CASRDRMETQYF. CDR3 coding DNA: TGCGCCAGCCGGGACAGGATGGAGACCCAGTACTTC.

This clonotype was detected only a few times. The CDR3 nucleotides are TGTGCCAGCTCTCCCAATAGCGGGGGGGCAGGAGGTGAGCAGTTCTTC. The encoded protein is CASSPNSGGAGGEQFF. The rearrangement links TRBV18 to TRBJ2-1; 11 bases map to TRBD2. CDR1 is KGHSH, CDR2 LQKENI, per germline. The CDR3 runs 16 residues. V lost 6 bases, J lost 9 bases, and 13 bases stayed unmatched.

Ten or more counts support this clonotype. This chain joins TRBV6-2 or TRBV6-3 and TRBJ2-1; 10 nucleotides align to TRBD2. The V segment lost 5 bases and the J segment 9 bases; nucleotides outside the gene matches: 7. The CDR3 extends over 14 amino acids. Germline CDR1 MNHEY, CDR2 SVGEGT. This chain's CDR3 is CASSQGLAIGEQFF. Here the CDR3 DNA reads TGTGCCAGCAGTCAGGGACTAGCGATTGGTGAGCAGTTCTTC.

J is TRBJ1-3 and V is TRBV6-6; 7 nucleotides agree with TRBD1. CDR3 size: 15 residues. CDR1 and CDR2 (germline): MNHNY, SVGAGI (reference sequence). V lost 2 bases and J lost 0; bases outside the gene matches: 1. This CDR3 is CASSYGQVSGNTIYF. In DNA form, the CDR3 reads TGTGCCAGCAGTTACGGACAGGTCTCTGGAAACACCATATATTTT.

This clonotype has ten or more counts. The chain couples TRBV30 to TRBJ2-1, with unresolved D. V lost 4 bases and J lost 4, with 5 bases in between. The CDR3 spans 11 residues. Germline V gene sequence: CDR1 GTSNPN, CDR2 SVGIG (reference sequence). CDR3 bases: TGTGCCTGGAAACTATACAATGAGCAGTTCTTC. Residues: CAWKLYNEQFF. Based on the CDR3 plus reference TRBV30 and TRBJ2-1, the full variable domain is SQTIHQWPATLVQPVGSPLSLECTVEGTSNPNLYWYRQAAGRGLQLLFYSVGIGQISSEVPQNLSASRPQDRQFILSSKKLLLSDSGFYLCAWKLYNEQFFGPGTRLTVL.

This clonotype was counted at least ten times. The J gene is TRBJ1-1, the V gene TRBV5-1, with 12 nucleotides matching TRBD1. V was pared by 0 bases and J by 6 bases, with 15 bases of the junction left unmatched. The germline CDR1 and CDR2 sequences are SGHRS and YFSETQ. The CDR3 loop spans 19 amino acids. The CDR3 region is CASSLGKSGQGASKAEAFF. The CDR3 DNA reads TGCGCCAGCAGCTTGGGGAAGTCGGGACAGGGGGCTTCTAAAGCTGAAGCTTTCTTT.

This clonotype was recorded many times. J is TRBJ1-4 and V is TRBV15; a possible D gene is TRBD1 (6 bases). Trimming removed 3 bases from V and 2 bases from J, with 16 bases in between. Germline-derived CDR1 and CDR2 are LNHNV and YYDKDF (reference sequence). This CDR3 is built from 17 residues. The CDR3 spells CATSRGAGTKTNEKLFF. Here the CDR3 DNA reads TGTGCCACCAGCAGGGGGGCAGGGACGAAGACTAATGAAAAACTGTTTTTT.

Ten or more counts support this clonotype. The V call is TRBV27, the J call TRBJ2-7; tentative D call: TRBD1 (5 bases). Trimming pared 5 bases from V and 3 bases from J, leaving 11 bases between. The CDR3 has 13 residues. Per germline, CDR1 MNHEY and CDR2 SMNVEV (reference sequence). The DNA for the CDR3 is TGTGCCAGCAGTGGCGCAGGGATCTACGAGCAGTACTTC. Its protein product is CASSGAGIYEQYF.

This clonotype was seen repeatedly, ten times or more. V gene TRBV20-1 combines with J gene TRBJ2-1; TRBD1 agrees at 8 bases. Losses at the gene ends were 1 base for V and 6 bases for J; bases not matched to a gene: 5. The V gene's germline CDR1 is DFQATT and CDR2 SNEGSKA (reference sequence). The CDR3 is 14 amino acids. The DNA of the CDR3 is TGCAGTGCTAGAGTAATGGGACAGGTCAATGAGCAGTTCTTC. The encoded protein is CSARVMGQVNEQFF.

The chain recombines TRBV2 with TRBJ1-1; no clear D gene. The CDR3 is 11 residues long. Germline-derived CDR1 and CDR2 are SNHLY and FYNNEI. V dropped 2 bases and J dropped 7 bases, with 5 bases sitting between them. CDR3 sequence: CASSEPGEAFF. DNA for the CDR3: TGTGCCAGCAGTGAACCAGGTGAAGCTTTCTTT.

This clonotype has ten or more counts. V is TRBV7-3 and J is TRBJ2-5; no clear D gene. The CDR3 is made up of 13 amino acids. Germline loops: CDR1 SGHTA, CDR2 FQGTGA. Deletions cut 4 bases from V and 1 base from J, with 7 bases between. CDR3 coding DNA: TGTGCCAGCAGCTCAATATTCCAAGAGACCCAGTACTTC. Amino acid sequence: CASSSIFQETQYF.

This chain uses TRBV5-1 with TRBJ2-1; 7 bases fit TRBD1. V lost 4 bases and J lost 8; bases outside the gene matches: 6. In germline, CDR1 is SGHRS, CDR2 YFSETQ. This CDR3 contains 13 residues. The CDR3 DNA reads TGCGCCAGCAGCCGTACAGGGGTGGATGAGCAGTTCTTC. It yields the protein CASSRTGVDEQFF.

The gene calls are TRBV10-3 and TRBJ2-5; 8 bases align to TRBD1. Germline lookup yields CDR1 ENHRY and CDR2 SYGVKD. J lost 2 bases, V lost 6 bases, and 2 bases had no gene match. This CDR3 has 13 residues. This chain's CDR3 is CAIRGQVQETQYF. For the CDR3, the DNA is TGTGCCATCAGGGGACAGGTGCAAGAGACCCAGTACTTC.

This clonotype was counted many times. The chain carries TRBV28 and TRBJ1-1; TRBD1 matches at 9 bases. CDR3 length equals 17 residues. With 7 bases clipped from V and 1 base from J, the junction kept 13 bases outside the gene matches. Germline V gene data show CDR1 as MDHEN and CDR2 as SYDVKM. The CDR3 loop is CASNLKTGTGPNTEAFF. CDR3 DNA: TGTGCCAGCAACCTGAAGACCGGGACAGGGCCGAACACTGAAGCTTTCTTT.

V and J are TRBV2 and TRBJ2-3; D uncertain. This CDR3 spans 19 amino acids. Trimming left V 4 bases short and J 0 bases short, with 23 bases between. Germline-derived CDR1 and CDR2 are SNHLY and FYNNEI. As DNA, the CDR3 is TGTGCCAGCAGTGCGACCTCAACCAGGCGGTTTACTAGCACAGATACGCAGTATTTT. This encodes CASSATSTRRFTSTDTQYF.

This clonotype was seen more than once but under ten times. The V and J genes are TRBV2 and TRBJ1-6, with TRBD1 identical over 7 bases. The germline V gene has CDR1 SNHLY and CDR2 FYNNEI. Germline trimming cut 1 base from V and 7 bases from J; bases unmatched to any gene: 4. The CDR3 sequence is 15 residues long. In DNA form, the CDR3 reads TGTGCCAGCAGTGAAGGACAGGGACGAAATTCACCCCTCCACTTT. As protein: CASSEGQGRNSPLHF.

Many counts were recorded for this clonotype. This chain connects TRBV7-9 to TRBJ1-1; possibly TRBD1 for D (6 bases). V shed 0 bases and J shed 3 bases, with 8 bases lying between them. This CDR3 comprises 14 residues. The germline CDR1 and CDR2 sequences are SEHNR and FQNEAQ (reference sequence). In nucleotides, the CDR3 is TGTGCCAGCAGCTTAGCAGGGGGACACACTGAAGCTTTCTTT. This translates into CASSLAGGHTEAFF.

Here the CDR3 DNA reads TGCAGTGCAAAGGCCTCGACAGGGCTCACCTACGAGCAGTACTTC. Translation gives CSAKASTGLTYEQYF. The chain employs TRBV20-1 and TRBJ2-7, with TRBD1 identical over 7 bases. The CDR3 loop spans 15 amino acids. Germline V gives CDR1 DFQATT, CDR2 SNEGSKA (reference sequence). Trimming cost V 6 bases and J 2 bases; bases outside gene matches: 13.

In this sample, this clonotype turned up a few times. The chain is built from TRBV9 and TRBJ2-1, with TRBD2 as a possible D gene (6 bases). Trimming pared 4 bases from V and 6 bases from J, leaving 14 bases between. Germline CDR1 and CDR2: SGDLS and YYNGEE. The CDR3 is 14 residues long. In nucleotides, the CDR3 is TGTGCCAGCAGCCTCGGGACTGGCCCCAATGAGCAGTTCTTC. Protein: CASSLGTGPNEQFF.

This clonotype was seen more than once but under ten times. The rearrangement uses TRBV12-3 or TRBV12-4 and TRBJ1-5; no definite D call. This CDR3 spans 13 amino acids. The V gene lost 5 bases and the J gene lost 3 bases, with 8 bases spanning the gap. CDR3 DNA: TGTGCCAGCAGTCAGATCTTCAATCAGCCCCAGCATTTT. It translates to CASSQIFNQPQHF.

CDR3 residues: CASSLGSTGPGANVLTF. The CDR3 coding sequence is TGTGCCAGCAGCTTGGGATCGACAGGGCCCGGGGCCAACGTCCTGACTTTC. The rearrangement joins TRBV5-5 to TRBJ2-6; TRBD1 matches at 7 bases. The V segment lost 0 bases and the J segment 4 bases; nucleotides outside the gene matches: 7. Germline V CDR1 and CDR2: SGHKS, YYEKEE (reference sequence). This CDR3 comprises 17 residues.

The sample holds many counts of this clonotype. The chain employs TRBV7-9 and TRBJ2-2; D is uncertain. Trimming pared 5 bases from V and 2 bases from J, leaving 15 bases between. In germline, CDR1 is SEHNR, CDR2 FQNEAQ (reference sequence). The CDR3 is 16 residues long. CDR3 region: CASSHRQDRNTGELFF. CDR3 coding DNA: TGTGCCAGCAGCCACCGCCAGGATCGAAACACCGGGGAGCTGTTTTTT.